This T cell receptor (beta chain) is drawn from a study of T-cell memory formation after mild COVID-19. From the 5' RACE reads, TCRdb called clonotypes with MiXCR, one entry per CDR3 protein. Among a few hundred thousand distinct CDR3 sequences listed, 16% were seen once. CDR1 is SQVTM, CDR2 ANQGSEA, per germline. This CDR3 comprises 16 residues. The V gene end was trimmed by 5 bases and the J gene end by 4 bases; junction bases not matched to a gene: 11. The specimen sequenced was PBMCs or a T cell subset sorted from them (not recorded which). The rearrangement links TRBV29-1 to TRBJ2-5; TRBD2 agrees at 12 bases. This TCR was recovered from a man aged 18 to 30 who had mild COVID-19 (a few samples of this study predate the infection). Cell type and time point are not known. The DNA for the CDR3 is TGCAGCGTTTCACTAGCGGGGGGTTTGAGAGGAGAGACCCAGTACTTC. It translates to CSVSLAGGLRGETQYF.